What follows describes a single TCR beta chain. Its specificity is not known. The data are from a study of cytomegalovirus exposure and HLA in healthy donors. The study, taken as a whole, reports: The majority of CMV-associated TCR beta chains were reported as apparently HLA-restricted in a later analysis. A later analysis showed that HLA-associated TCR beta chains had undergone more clonal expansion than equally common others.

With 60 Vbeta and 13 Jbeta primers, the PCR was carried out. Sequencing was performed with immunoSEQ multiplex PCR; in TCRdb, only in-frame clones are kept and a portion is missing. The data show around 84,000 clones, around 77% seen once. From germline, CDR1 is MDHEN and CDR2 SYDVKM. The length of the CDR3 is 16 residues. The V and J ends lost 5 bases and 3 bases respectively, with 19 bases between them. The receptor was isolated from a man aged 45 to 65 in good health and CMV-seronegative. The chain recombines TRBV28 with TRBJ1-1; D might be TRBD1 (6 bases). The sequenced sample was PBMCs. CDR3 in DNA: TGTGCCAGCAGTCTCTCAGGGTTGGGGGCGGACACTGAAGCTTTCTTT. Its translation: CASSLSGLGADTEAFF.